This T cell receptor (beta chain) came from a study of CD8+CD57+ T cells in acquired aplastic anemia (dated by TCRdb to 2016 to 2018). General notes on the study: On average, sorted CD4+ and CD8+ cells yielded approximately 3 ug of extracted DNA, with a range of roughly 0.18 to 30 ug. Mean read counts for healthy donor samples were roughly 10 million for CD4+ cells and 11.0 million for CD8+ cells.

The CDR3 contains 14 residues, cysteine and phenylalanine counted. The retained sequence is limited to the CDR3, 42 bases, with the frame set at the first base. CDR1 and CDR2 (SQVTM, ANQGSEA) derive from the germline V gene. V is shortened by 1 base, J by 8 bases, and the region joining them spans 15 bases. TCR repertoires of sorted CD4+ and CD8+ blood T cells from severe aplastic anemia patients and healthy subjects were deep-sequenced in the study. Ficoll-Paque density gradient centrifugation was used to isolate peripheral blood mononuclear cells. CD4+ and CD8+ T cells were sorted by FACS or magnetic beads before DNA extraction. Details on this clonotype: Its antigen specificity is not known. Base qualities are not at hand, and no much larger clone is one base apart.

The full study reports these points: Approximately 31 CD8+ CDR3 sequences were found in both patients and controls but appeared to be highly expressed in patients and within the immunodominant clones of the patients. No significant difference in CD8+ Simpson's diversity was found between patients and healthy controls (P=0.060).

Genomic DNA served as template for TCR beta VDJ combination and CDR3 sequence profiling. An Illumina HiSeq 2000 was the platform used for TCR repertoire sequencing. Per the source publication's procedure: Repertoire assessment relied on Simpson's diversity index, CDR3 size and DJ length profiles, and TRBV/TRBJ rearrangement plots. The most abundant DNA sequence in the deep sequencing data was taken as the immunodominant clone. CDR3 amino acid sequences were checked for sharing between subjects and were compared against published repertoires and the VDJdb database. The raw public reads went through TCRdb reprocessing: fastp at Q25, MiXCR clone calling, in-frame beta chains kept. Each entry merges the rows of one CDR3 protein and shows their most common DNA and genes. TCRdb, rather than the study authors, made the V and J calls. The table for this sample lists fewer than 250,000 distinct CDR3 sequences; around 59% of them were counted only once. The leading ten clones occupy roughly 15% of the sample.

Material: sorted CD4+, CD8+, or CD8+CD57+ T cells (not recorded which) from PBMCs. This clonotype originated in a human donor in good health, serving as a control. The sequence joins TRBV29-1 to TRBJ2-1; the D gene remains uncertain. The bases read TGCAGCGTTGAAGGTTCATTCCCCCGCGATGAGCAGTTCTTC. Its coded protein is CSVEGSFPRDEQFF.